Each of the 30 T cell receptor beta chains below was sequenced from the same sample in a study of T cells after yellow fever vaccination (dated by TCRdb to about 2019). The treatment or condition label, as the study defines it: live attenuated yellow fever vaccine strain. Library method: 5' RACE. Sequencer: Illumina HiSeq 2500. TCRdb's own reprocessing of the public reads used fastp at Q25 and MiXCR and kept productive beta chains. All rows with the same CDR3 protein become a single entry with the most common DNA and genes. The sample table holds about 60,000 distinct CDR3 sequences, of which more than 5.5% were seen once. The top ten clones comprise approximately 41% of the sample. The sample in question was CD8+ T cells sorted from PBMCs, obtained on the day of the first yellow fever vaccination. These receptors all stem from a man aged 18 to 30 who received the YFV17D yellow fever vaccine.

This clonotype was seen a few times. J is TRBJ2-5 and V is TRBV6-5; 7 nucleotides align to TRBD2. J was trimmed by 2 bases and V by 0 bases; bases with no gene match: 9. Germline CDR1 MNHEY, CDR2 SVGAGI. There are 17 residues in the CDR3. As DNA, the CDR3 is TGTGCCAGCAGTTACTCGAGCGGGGCAGAGGTACAAGAGACCCAGTACTTC. Encoded protein: CASSYSSGAEVQETQYF.

This clonotype was detected many times. The genes are TRBV7-9 and TRBJ2-2; no firm D call. Germline V CDR1 and CDR2: SEHNR, FQNEAQ (reference sequence). V gave up 5 bases and J gave up 0 bases, with 13 bases separating them. The CDR3 runs 16 residues. The CDR3 sequence is CASSPRDGANTGELFF. CDR3 DNA sequence: TGTGCCAGCAGCCCTCGCGACGGTGCGAACACCGGGGAGCTGTTTTTT.

CDR3 sequence reads: CASSFSSGTPYNEQFF. For the CDR3, the DNA is TGTGCCAGCAGTTTCTCTTCAGGGACCCCCTACAATGAGCAGTTCTTC. This chain links TRBV12-3 or TRBV12-4 with TRBJ2-1, with D perhaps given as TRBD1 or TRBD2 (5 bases each). The CDR3 spans 16 residues. The ends were cut back, 3 bases at V and 2 bases at J, with 14 bases in the middle.

This clonotype was detected ten times or more. The chain combines TRBV5-1 with TRBJ1-1; D is ambiguous. The CDR3 runs 15 residues. Trimming took off 4 bases at V and 4 bases at J, with 17 bases between the two ends. Germline assignment: CDR1 SGHRS and CDR2 YFSETQ. CDR3 bases: TGCGCCAGCAGCCCCGTTAGGGCGTGGGGCACTGAAGCTTTCTTT. Its translation: CASSPVRAWGTEAFF. Drawing the rest from reference TRBV5-1 and TRBJ1-1, the complete variable domain is KAGVTQTPRYLIKTRGQQVTLSCSPISGHRSVSWYQQTPGQGLQFLFEYFSETQRNKGNFPGRFSGRQFSNSRSEMNVSTLELGDSALYLCASSPVRAWGTEAFFGQGTRLTVV.

In its sample, this clonotype was seen a few times. The chain combines TRBV5-4 with TRBJ2-5, with D tentatively TRBD2 (6 bases). V shed 0 bases and J shed 1 base, with 13 bases lying between them. The CDR3 totals 16 residues. CDR1 SGHNT and CDR2 YYREEE come from the germline V gene (reference sequence). The CDR3 here is CASSLDPLAVQETQYF. CDR3 coding DNA: TGTGCCAGCAGCTTGGACCCCTTAGCGGTCCAAGAGACCCAGTACTTC.

This clonotype occurred a few times. The J gene is TRBJ2-7, the V gene TRBV7-9, with D possibly being TRBD1 or TRBD2 (5 bases each). V lost 2 bases and J 2 bases, leaving 7 bases between the germline ends. Germline CDR1 SEHNR, CDR2 FQNEAQ (reference sequence). The CDR3 length is 13 residues. The CDR3 region has the DNA TGTGCCAGCAGCTTATGGGACCCCTACGAGCAGTACTTC. Translating it yields CASSLWDPYEQYF.

There are a few counts of this clonotype. The gene calls are TRBV7-9 and TRBJ1-1; a weak D match, TRBD1 (5 bases). Trimming removed 2 bases at V and 8 bases at J, with 15 bases between. CDR3 length: 14 residues. Germline V gene lookup returns CDR1 SEHNR and CDR2 FQNEAQ (reference sequence). CDR3 sequence: CASSLPNRPREAFF. CDR3 sequence (DNA): TGTGCCAGCAGCTTACCCAACAGGCCCCGGGAAGCTTTCTTT.

This chain connects TRBV29-1 to TRBJ2-3; 7 bases align to TRBD2. V was pared by 4 bases and J by 3 bases, with 1 base of the junction left unmatched. CDR1 and CDR2 (germline): SQVTM, ANQGSEA. CDR3 length equals 12 residues. This chain's CDR3 is CSVGEGTDTQYF. CDR3 DNA sequence: TGCAGCGTTGGGGAGGGAACAGATACGCAGTATTTT.

This clonotype was observed a handful of times. The V gene is TRBV12-3 or TRBV12-4, the J gene TRBJ2-1, with 9 bases identical to TRBD1. This CDR3 region has 19 residues. The V gene end was trimmed by 0 bases and the J gene end by 7 bases; junction bases not matched to a gene: 16. This CDR3 is CASSLAPGQGPSGVNEQFF. CDR3 nucleotides: TGTGCCAGCAGTTTAGCCCCGGGACAGGGACCCTCGGGGGTGAATGAGCAGTTCTTC.

This clonotype was observed a few times. The chain has TRBV4-3 and TRBJ1-2; D gene ambiguous. Germline CDR1 is LGHNA and CDR2 is YSLEER. The V and J ends lost 1 base and 3 bases respectively, with 12 bases between them. This CDR3 comprises 15 residues. DNA for the CDR3: TGCGCCAGCAGCCAAGGGTTCCCCCTGGACTATGGCTACACCTTC. Its protein product is CASSQGFPLDYGYTF.

The V call is TRBV7-8, the J call TRBJ1-2, with a tentative D call TRBD1 (6 bases). V lost 1 base, J lost 4 bases, and 16 bases lay in between. CDR3 size: 16 residues. Germline lookup yields CDR1 SGHVS and CDR2 FQNEAQ. The CDR3 spells CASSLGVGDTLYGYTF. DNA for the CDR3: TGTGCCAGCAGCTTAGGGGTGGGGGACACCCTCTATGGCTACACCTTC.

This clonotype was seen many times. The chain is built from TRBV10-3 and TRBJ2-1; 7 bases align to TRBD1. J gave up 0 bases and V 4 bases, and 3 bases lay outside the gene matches. Germline V gene lookup returns CDR1 ENHRY and CDR2 SYGVKD. The CDR3 extends over 15 amino acids. The CDR3 spells CAISVRDSSYNEQFF. As DNA, the CDR3 is TGTGCCATCAGTGTCCGGGACAGCTCCTACAATGAGCAGTTCTTC.

The V and J genes are TRBV6-1 and TRBJ2-1, with 11 bases aligning to TRBD1. The junction had 11 bases not matched to a gene; V was cut back by 6 bases and J by 13 bases. The CDR3 spans 14 residues. The germline CDR1 and CDR2 sequences are MNHNS and SASEGT. The CDR3 sequence is CASSPGQGVLEQFF. In DNA, the CDR3 is TGTGCCAGCAGCCCGGGACAGGGGGTGCTTGAACAGTTCTTC.

This clonotype was seen a handful of times. CDR3 amino acids: CASRGRSSASYEQYF. Here the CDR3 DNA reads TGCGCCAGCAGGGGACGATCTAGCGCATCCTACGAGCAGTACTTC. The gene calls are TRBV4-1 and TRBJ2-7; a possible D gene is TRBD2 (6 bases). The CDR3 runs to 15 residues. Germline lookup yields CDR1 MGHRA and CDR2 YSYEKL. V lost 6 bases to trimming and J lost 1 base, with 16 bases between them.

Ten or more counts support this clonotype. This rearrangement joins TRBV3-1 to TRBJ1-2, with 9 bases aligning to TRBD1. Germline V lookup: CDR1 LGHDT, CDR2 YNNKEL (reference sequence). Trimming at V came to 1 base and at J to 4 bases, leaving 4 bases not matched to a gene. The length of the CDR3 is 15 residues. Here the CDR3 DNA reads TGTGCCAGCAGCCAAGGACAGGGGGTGCGCTATGGCTACACCTTC. Translation: CASSQGQGVRYGYTF.

This clonotype was seen many times. The CDR3, as DNA: TGTGCCAGCAGCCCAAGCCAGGGTGCCGCAGATACGCAGTATTTT. This encodes CASSPSQGAADTQYF. V is TRBV7-2 and J is TRBJ2-3; the D gene is possibly TRBD1 (5 bases). V lost 5 bases and J 4 bases, leaving 16 bases between the germline ends. The CDR3 is 15 residues long. The germline gives CDR1 SGHTA, CDR2 FQGNSA.

This chain links TRBV7-3 with TRBJ2-3; no reliable D call. From germline, CDR1 is SGHTA and CDR2 FQGTGA. The CDR3 loop spans 14 amino acids. V was pared by 3 bases and J by 4 bases, with 11 bases between. The CDR3 nucleotides are TGTGCCAGCAGCTTTACCGGCAGTCCAGATACGCAGTATTTT. Its translation is CASSFTGSPDTQYF.

The chain recombines TRBV5-1 with TRBJ2-7; a weak D match, TRBD2 (5 bases). V shed 5 bases and J shed 2 bases, with 11 bases lying between them. The CDR3 length is 13 residues. CDR1 is SGHRS, CDR2 YFSETQ, per germline. This chain's CDR3 is CASREGSTYEQYF. In DNA, the CDR3 is TGCGCCAGCAGAGAGGGAAGTACCTACGAGCAGTACTTC. Supplemented by reference TRBV5-1 and TRBJ2-7, the full variable domain reads KAGVTQTPRYLIKTRGQQVTLSCSPISGHRSVSWYQQTPGQGLQFLFEYFSETQRNKGNFPGRFSGRQFSNSRSEMNVSTLELGDSALYLCASREGSTYEQYFGPGTRLTVT.

The CDR3 reads CASSLEGPGRAYEQYF. CDR3 in DNA: TGTGCCAGCAGCTTAGAAGGTCCGGGGAGAGCCTACGAGCAGTACTTC. The rearrangement joins TRBV11-2 to TRBJ2-7; possible D gene TRBD2, 5 bases. This CDR3 has 16 amino acids. Germline CDR1 reads SGHAT; CDR2 reads FQNNGV. Trimming took off 0 bases at V and 2 bases at J, with 14 bases between the two ends.

The chain links TRBV5-1 to TRBJ2-3, with 8 bases that match TRBD2. Germline CDR1 reads SGHRS; CDR2 reads YFSETQ. The junction had 8 bases not matched to a gene; V was cut back by 6 bases and J by 2 bases. This CDR3 contains 15 residues. The CDR3 region has the DNA TGCGCCAGCAAGGCTCGCGGGGGGTACACAGATACGCAGTATTTT. It yields the protein CASKARGGYTDTQYF.

This clonotype has ten or more counts. The chain couples TRBV15 to TRBJ2-7, with 7 bases matching TRBD2. Trimming at V came to 4 bases and at J to 1 base, leaving 10 bases not matched to a gene. The CDR3 consists of 16 residues. Germline assignment: CDR1 LNHNV and CDR2 YYDKDF (reference sequence). CDR3 sequence: CATSTDVWEGSYEQYF. The CDR3 nucleotides are TGTGCCACCAGCACCGACGTCTGGGAGGGGTCCTACGAGCAGTACTTC.

This clonotype was counted at least ten times. V is TRBV4-1 and J is TRBJ1-2, with D unresolved. V lost 0 bases, J lost 5 bases, and 10 bases lay in between. CDR1 and CDR2 from the germline V gene are MGHRA and YSYEKL. This CDR3 has 14 amino acids. The CDR3 region has the DNA TGCGCCAGCAGCCAAGATGCCACCCCTTATGGCTACACCTTC. This codes for CASSQDATPYGYTF.

V usage is TRBV5-8 and J usage is TRBJ2-3, with 10 bases aligning to TRBD2. Germline CDR1 reads SGHTS; CDR2 reads YDEGEE. Losses at the gene ends were 0 bases for V and 0 bases for J; bases not matched to a gene: 4. This CDR3 spans 17 amino acids. CDR3 in DNA: TGTGCCAGCAGCTTGGAAGGAGCGGGGGGGAGCACAGATACGCAGTATTTT. Protein sequence: CASSLEGAGGSTDTQYF.

This clonotype was seen a handful of times. This chain uses TRBV5-8 with TRBJ2-3; 14 bases line up with TRBD2. The germline CDR1 and CDR2 sequences are SGHTS and YDEGEE. The CDR3 runs 17 residues. Trimming removed 0 bases from V and 2 bases from J; junction bases left unmatched: 2. CDR3 sequence: CASSLGLAGGVTDTQYF. The CDR3 coding sequence is TGTGCCAGCAGCTTGGGACTAGCGGGGGGGGTCACAGATACGCAGTATTTT.

V gene TRBV7-2 combines with J gene TRBJ2-7, with 11 nucleotides matching TRBD2. Per the germline V gene, CDR1 is SGHTA and CDR2 is FQGNSA. The junction had 2 bases not matched to a gene; V was cut back by 2 bases and J by 2 bases. There are 15 residues in the CDR3. CDR3 region: CASSLRSGGAYEQYV. The CDR3 region has the DNA TGTGCCAGCAGCTTACGTAGCGGGGGGGCCTACGAGCAGTACGTC.

This clonotype was recorded a few times. This chain links TRBV19 with TRBJ1-1; a weak D match, TRBD1 (6 bases). The CDR3 is 13 residues long. V was clipped by 9 bases and J by 0 bases, with 11 bases between them. The germline V gene has CDR1 LNHDA and CDR2 SQIVND (reference sequence). Here the CDR3 reads CARQQGMNTEAFF. The CDR3, as DNA: TGTGCCAGGCAACAGGGAATGAACACTGAAGCTTTCTTT.

This clonotype showed up many times. The gene calls are TRBV7-8 and TRBJ1-2; D might be TRBD1 (6 bases). The CDR3 is made up of 13 amino acids. V gave up 5 bases and J gave up 3 bases, with 10 bases separating them. In germline, CDR1 is SGHVS, CDR2 FQNEAQ. This chain's CDR3 is CASSLQGYYGYTF. In DNA form, the CDR3 reads TGTGCCAGCAGCCTACAGGGATACTATGGCTACACCTTC.

This clonotype showed up many times. The rearrangement uses TRBV6-5 and TRBJ1-5, with D possibly TRBD1 on 5 matching bases. Germline V gives CDR1 MNHEY, CDR2 SVGAGI. The CDR3 extends over 15 amino acids. V lost 0 bases and J lost 1, with 7 bases in between. In nucleotides, the CDR3 is TGTGCCAGCAGTTACTCAGGGGAGAGCAATCAGCCCCAGCATTTT. It is translated as CASSYSGESNQPQHF.

This clonotype was seen many times. This rearrangement joins TRBV7-3 to TRBJ2-6; the D is unclear. The CDR3 has 17 amino acids. The ends were cut back, 2 bases at V and 0 bases at J, with 11 bases in the middle. Per germline, CDR1 SGHTA and CDR2 FQGTGA. CDR3 in DNA: TGTGCCAGCAGCTTACCTTTCACTGTCTCTGGGGCCAACGTCCTGACTTTC. This gives the protein CASSLPFTVSGANVLTF.

Remarks on this clonotype: A much larger clone sits a single nucleotide away, making a read error possible. The J gene is TRBJ1-3, the V gene TRBV10-3; D unclear. Deletions cut 4 bases from V and 0 bases from J, with 19 bases between. Germline-derived CDR1 and CDR2 are ENHRY and SYGVKD. The CDR3 contains 18 residues. For the CDR3, the DNA is TGTGCCATCAGTGGGCCCCAACATTCCTGGAGCTCTGGAAACACCATATATTTT. This sequence encodes CAISGPQHSWSSGNTIYF.